Presented here are 23 T cell receptor beta chains from one specimen sequenced in a study of CD8+ T cells in alopecia areata. Treatment reported: oral pan-JAK inhibitor, 5-10 mg twice daily. It was cDNA, reverse transcribed from extracted RNA, that served as the sequencing template. Assay: immunoSEQ multiplex PCR; the TCRdb copy retains only in-frame clones and omits some. The data contain 150,000 to 250,000 clones, approximately 56% of them singletons. The sample consisted of CD4+ T cells sorted from blood, taken at week 4, from a patient treated with tofacitinib. The receptors were sampled from a human donor with alopecia areata.

The chain carries TRBV29-1 and TRBJ1-2; 7 positions agree with TRBD1. CDR1 and CDR2 from the germline V gene are SQVTM and ANQGSEA. V lost 7 bases, J lost 8 bases, and 13 bases stayed unmatched. The CDR3 consists of 13 residues. The CDR3: CSARGQVRMGYTF. DNA of the CDR3: TGCAGCGCCCGAGGACAGGTGCGCATGGGCTACACCTTC.

A few counts support this clone. V gene TRBV29-1 combines with J gene TRBJ1-1; maybe TRBD1 (5 bases). Germline V gene lookup returns CDR1 SQVTM and CDR2 ANQGSEA. V lost 4 bases and J 0 bases, leaving 12 bases between the germline ends. The CDR3 contains 14 residues. The CDR3 sequence: CSVALGGVNTEAFF. The CDR3 nucleotides read TGCAGCGTTGCACTCGGGGGGGTGAACACTGAAGCTTTCTTT.

This clone was observed a handful of times. V usage is TRBV29-1 and J usage is TRBJ2-5, with D perhaps TRBD1 (5 bases). V was shortened by 4 bases and J by 5 bases, with 17 bases between the two germline ends. The germline V gene encodes CDR1 SQVTM and CDR2 ANQGSEA. The CDR3 extends over 14 amino acids. The CDR3 protein is CSVALDSLGETQYF. CDR3 bases: TGCAGCGTTGCTCTAGACAGCTTGGGGGAGACCCAGTACTTC.

V gene TRBV29-1 combines with J gene TRBJ2-3; D gene uncertain. The ends were cut back, 6 bases at V and 2 bases at J, with 9 bases in the middle. Per the germline V gene, CDR1 is SQVTM and CDR2 is ANQGSEA. The CDR3 length is 12 residues. CDR3 loop: CSVRSFTDTQYF. DNA for the CDR3: TGCAGCGTCCGGTCATTCACAGATACGCAGTATTTT.

The chain has TRBV6-5 and TRBJ2-3, with D tentatively TRBD1 (6 bases). CDR3 size: 16 residues. The V and J ends lost 2 bases and 0 bases respectively, with 12 bases between them. The germline CDR1 and CDR2 sequences are MNHEY and SVGAGI. The CDR3 region is CASSYGRGRSTDTQYF. Here the CDR3 DNA reads TGTGCCAGCAGTTACGGCAGGGGACGAAGCACAGATACGCAGTATTTT.

This chain links TRBV6-1 with TRBJ1-6; no clear D. The CDR3 has 14 residues. Between the trimmed V and J ends, which lost 6 bases and 4 bases, there was a span of 10 bases. CDR1 and CDR2 (germline): MNHNS, SASEGT. The CDR3 DNA reads TGTGCCAGCAGCCAGGAGCTGTATAATTCACCCCTCCACTTT. Encoded protein: CASSQELYNSPLHF.

The chain links TRBV5-1 to TRBJ2-7; either TRBD1 or TRBD2 may supply D (5 bases each). V lost 2 bases and J lost 2, with 11 bases in between. Germline values: CDR1 SGHRS, CDR2 YFSETQ. The CDR3 length is 14 residues. The CDR3 is CASSLTGPTYEQYF. In nucleotides, the CDR3 is TGCGCCAGCAGCTTAACGGGGCCCACCTACGAGCAGTACTTC.

The rearrangement links TRBV29-1 to TRBJ2-1, with D uncertain. V lost 4 bases, J lost 12 bases, and 13 bases lay in between. The germline gives CDR1 SQVTM, CDR2 ANQGSEA. CDR3 size: 11 residues. The DNA for the CDR3 is TGCAGCGTTGGACTCCCCGGTGGGCAGTTCTTC. It is translated as CSVGLPGGQFF.

The chain uses TRBV11-2 and TRBJ2-7; 8 bases fit TRBD1. The CDR3 loop spans 16 amino acids. Germline V gene sequence: CDR1 SGHAT, CDR2 FQNNGV. The junction had 5 bases not matched to a gene; V was cut back by 1 base and J by 0 bases. CDR3 sequence (DNA): TGTGCCAGCAGCTTAGGGACAGGGTACAGCTCCTACGAGCAGTACTTC. It translates to CASSLGTGYSSYEQYF. Complete variable domain (other parts from reference TRBV11-2 and TRBJ2-7): EAGVAQSPRYKIIEKRQSVAFWCNPISGHATLYWYQQILGQGPKLLIQFQNNGVVDDSQLPKDRFSAERLKGVDSTLKIQPAKLEDSAVYLCASSLGTGYSSYEQYFGPGTRLTVT.

This clone came up a few times. The V call is TRBV6-6, the J call TRBJ1-6; perhaps TRBD1 as D (6 bases). The CDR3 totals 14 residues. Trimming left V 7 bases short and J 6 bases short, with 13 bases between. Germline lookup yields CDR1 MNHNY and CDR2 SVGAGI (reference sequence). CDR3 sequence: CASTRGQINSPLHF. The CDR3 coding sequence is TGTGCCAGCACAAGAGGACAGATTAATTCACCCCTCCACTTT.

In nucleotides, the CDR3 is TGTGCCATCAGTGACGACAGGGGGGGATCCTACAATGAGCAGTTCTTC. It is translated as CAISDDRGGSYNEQFF. The gene calls are TRBV10-3 and TRBJ2-1; 9 bases align to TRBD1. The CDR3 has 16 amino acids. Germline values: CDR1 ENHRY, CDR2 SYGVKD. The trim removed 3 bases at V and 1 base at J, leaving 4 bases unmatched.

The chain carries TRBV7-8 and TRBJ2-1; 10 nucleotides agree with TRBD2. In germline, CDR1 is SGHVS, CDR2 FQNEAQ. The CDR3 consists of 16 residues. V trimming: 1 base; J trimming: 7 bases; junction bases outside the gene matches: 7. CDR3: CASSLVALAGENEQFF. CDR3 in DNA: TGTGCCAGCAGCTTAGTTGCCCTAGCGGGGGAAAATGAGCAGTTCTTC.

This clone was counted once. This rearrangement joins TRBV29-1 to TRBJ2-3, with D perhaps matching TRBD1 (5 bases). Trimming pared 4 bases from V and 5 bases from J, leaving 7 bases between. CDR3 length equals 11 residues. Germline loops: CDR1 SQVTM, CDR2 ANQGSEA. CDR3: CSVGQIDTQYF. DNA of the CDR3: TGCAGCGTTGGACAGATAGATACGCAGTATTTT.

This clone came up a few times. The V gene is TRBV19, the J gene TRBJ2-1, with TRBD2 identical over 14 bases. Trimming removed 1 base from V and 4 bases from J; junction bases left unmatched: 0. The CDR3 is 16 residues long. Germline-derived CDR1 and CDR2 are LNHDA and SQIVND (reference sequence). The CDR3 protein is CASSIGTSGGYNEQFF. As DNA, the CDR3 is TGTGCCAGTAGTATAGGGACTAGCGGGGGGTACAATGAGCAGTTCTTC.

The J gene is TRBJ2-2, the V gene TRBV5-6; D ambiguous. Trimming removed 4 bases from V and 5 bases from J, with 9 bases in between. Germline CDR1 SGHDT, CDR2 YYEEEE. This CDR3 has 13 amino acids. CDR3 bases: TGTGCCAGCAGCAGAGAAAGGACCGGGGAGCTGTTTTTT. Translated: CASSRERTGELFF.

V and J are TRBV30 and TRBJ1-2; weak D call: TRBD1 (5 bases). Trimming removed 2 bases from V and 6 bases from J, with 16 bases in between. The germline V gene encodes CDR1 GTSNPN and CDR2 SVGIG (reference sequence). The CDR3 totals 14 residues. CDR3 amino acids: CAWSRGALPNGYTF. DNA of the CDR3: TGTGCCTGGAGTAGGGGTGCTCTCCCGAATGGCTACACCTTC.

The chain recombines TRBV29-1 with TRBJ1-5, with D maybe TRBD1 (5 bases). CDR1 is SQVTM and CDR2 is ANQGSEA in the germline V gene. V was clipped by 7 bases and J by 5 bases, with 18 bases between them. This CDR3 contains 14 residues. CDR3 nucleotides: TGCAGCGCCGCCCAGGGCGTCAAGGATCAGCCCCAGCATTTT. Residues: CSAAQGVKDQPQHF.

The chain has TRBV4-2 and TRBJ1-6; D is ambiguous. Trimming took 0 bases from V and 6 from J, leaving 12 bases between them. The CDR3 is 16 amino acids. Looked up from germline, CDR1 is LGHNA and CDR2 is YNFKEQ. The CDR3 spells CASSQDPGNVNSPLHF. The CDR3, as DNA: TGTGCCAGCAGCCAAGATCCCGGGAACGTTAATTCACCCCTCCACTTT.

The rearrangement uses TRBV5-6 and TRBJ1-3, with D perhaps matching TRBD1 (6 bases). Germline CDR1 SGHDT, CDR2 YYEEEE. Trimming cost V 4 bases and J 0 bases, with 11 bases left between them. This CDR3 region has 15 residues. This CDR3 is CASSVDSNSGNTIYF. The CDR3 DNA reads as TGTGCCAGCAGCGTGGACAGTAACTCTGGAAACACCATATATTTT.

The V call is TRBV30, the J call TRBJ1-5; D is perhaps TRBD1 (6 bases). This CDR3 spans 15 amino acids. Germline CDR1 GTSNPN, CDR2 SVGIG (reference sequence). Trimming removed 3 bases at V and 7 bases at J, with 19 bases between. CDR3 sequence reads: CAWRVGGGGVQPQHF. The CDR3 DNA is TGTGCCTGGAGGGTCGGAGGGGGTGGAGTCCAGCCCCAGCATTTT.

This clone has more than one count but fewer than ten. The rearrangement uses TRBV7-9 and TRBJ1-3; 7 bases are shared with TRBD1. Germline assignment: CDR1 SEHNR and CDR2 FQNEAQ (reference sequence). V shed 5 bases, J shed 4 bases, and the junction held 8 bases outside the gene matches. CDR3 size: 15 residues. The DNA for the CDR3 is TGTGCCAGCAGCCTCCTACCGGGACAGGGAAACACCATATATTTT. It translates to CASSLLPGQGNTIYF.

This clone was detected a few times. V usage is TRBV30 and J usage is TRBJ1-5; D is uncertain. V lost 7 bases and J 3 bases, leaving 10 bases between the germline ends. Germline CDR1 is GTSNPN and CDR2 is SVGIG (reference sequence). The CDR3 contains 12 residues. The CDR3 loop is CALMAVNQPQHF. In nucleotides, the CDR3 is TGTGCCTTAATGGCAGTCAATCAGCCCCAGCATTTT.

This sequence joins TRBV4-3 and TRBJ1-6; D may be TRBD1 (5 bases). CDR1 is LGHNA and CDR2 is YSLEER in the germline V gene. The CDR3 consists of 18 residues. Trimming took 3 bases from V and 0 from J, leaving 15 bases between them. CDR3 sequence: CASSHTVGEASYNSPLHF. CDR3 in DNA: TGCGCCAGCAGCCATACGGTGGGGGAGGCCTCCTATAATTCACCCCTCCACTTT.